These T cell receptor beta chains were read from a single sample in a study of Ad26.COV2.S vaccination and SARS-CoV-2 variants. Some clones are missing from TCRdb's copy, which holds only in-frame ones; the method was immunoSEQ multiplex PCR. The sample lists about 680,000 clones; around 92% were seen once. The sequences come from peripheral blood, collected in a trial of Ad26.COV2.S vaccine versus placebo. Source of these receptors: a person aged 18 to 65 who received the Ad26.COV2.S COVID-19 vaccine or a placebo. Each CDR3 is given with its conserved first and last residue. The D gene is left open where the match is weak. Where a row states a size, it is once, few, many or the class of an expanded clone; other rows omit it.

TRBV7-2,.,.,15,TRBJ2-2,TGTGCCAGCAGCTTAGGACTACAGAACACCGGGGAGCTGTTTTTT,CASSLGLQNTGELFF
TRBV19,.,.,14,TRBJ1-3,TGTGCCAGTAGTATAGTTGACGGCGGAAACACCATATATTTT,CASSIVDGGNTIYF
TRBV18,.,.,12,TRBJ1-2,TGTGCCAGCTCACCACCGACGGGGGGCTACACCTTC,CASSPPTGGYTF
TRBV3-1/TRBV3-2,.,once,14,TRBJ2-7,TGTGCCAGCAGCCCCTGGGACCGGGGCTACGAGCAGTACTTC,CASSPWDRGYEQYF
TRBV6-5,TRBD2,.,14,TRBJ2-3,TGTGCCAGCCGCGGGGCGGGGGGGAGTTATACGCAGTATTTT,CASRGAGGSYTQYF
TRBV15,.,.,16,TRBJ2-5,TGTGCCACCAGCAGAGATGGGAAGCTATACCAAGAGACCCAGTACTTC,CATSRDGKLYQETQYF
TRBV6-5,.,.,13,TRBJ2-5,TGTGCCAGCAGCCAGCGGAGGTATGGGACCCAGTACTTC,CASSQRRYGTQYF
TRBV18,.,.,15,TRBJ1-2,TGTGCCAGCTCACCAGCAGGACACTATACTTATGGCTACACCTTC,CASSPAGHYTYGYTF
TRBV6-5,.,.,11,TRBJ2-1,TGTGCCAGCAGTTACTCTGGTGAGCAGTTCTTC,CASSYSGEQFF
TRBV28,TRBD1,.,15,TRBJ2-4,TGTGCCAGCAGGGTTACAGGGGGGCACGGAAACATTCAGTACTTC,CASRVTGGHGNIQYF
TRBV27,.,.,16,TRBJ2-3,TGTGCCAGCAGTTCCTGGCCGGGGGAGGGCACAGATACGCAGTATTTT,CASSSWPGEGTDTQYF
TRBV25-1,.,.,14,TRBJ2-7,TGTGCCAGCAGTGATCCCCGGTGGGCGTACGAGCAGTACTTC,CASSDPRWAYEQYF
TRBV7-9,TRBD2,.,15,TRBJ2-1,TGTGCCAGCAGTTTTACTAGCGGGAGTGGAAGTGAGCAGTTCTTC,CASSFTSGSGSEQFF
TRBV30,TRBD1,.,14,TRBJ2-1,TGTGCCTGGAGTACGGGGACAGGGAGCAATGAGCAGTTCTTC,CAWSTGTGSNEQFF
TRBV6-6,.,.,15,TRBJ1-1,TGTGCCAGCACCCTGGACAGACAGGTGGACACTGAAGCTTTCTTT,CASTLDRQVDTEAFF
TRBV3-1/TRBV3-2,.,.,15,TRBJ1-6,TGTGCCAGCAGCCAAGGGGGCAGGGGTTATTCACCCCTCCACTTT,CASSQGGRGYSPLHF
TRBV5-4,TRBD2,.,16,TRBJ2-3,TGTGCCAGCAGCTTAAGACTAGCGGGAGACGCAGATACGCAGTATTTT,CASSLRLAGDADTQYF
TRBV30,.,.,14,TRBJ2-7,TGTGCCTGGAGTGTACGGCGGACCGAGGGGGAGCAGTACTTC,CAWSVRRTEGEQYF
TRBV7-9,.,.,13,TRBJ1-2,TGTGCCAGCAGCCAAAATACAGGTTTCGGCTACACCTTC,CASSQNTGFGYTF
TRBV6-5,.,.,15,TRBJ1-5,TGTGCCAGCAGTTACTCGGCCGGAGTCGGTCAGCCCCAGCATTTT,CASSYSAGVGQPQHF
TRBV18,TRBD2,.,12,TRBJ2-5,TGTGCCAGCTCACGGGGGGGGAAGACCCAGTACTTC,CASSRGGKTQYF
TRBV20-1,.,.,15,TRBJ2-3,TGCAGTGCTAGTTTAGGGGGGGGATACACAGATACGCAGTATTTT,CSASLGGGYTDTQYF
TRBV7-6,TRBD1,few,15,TRBJ1-6,TGTGCCAGCAGCTTGACAGGGGGGTATAATTCACCCCTCCACTTT,CASSLTGGYNSPLHF
TRBV27,.,.,15,TRBJ1-2,TGTGCCAGCAGTGGCCTTGGGGGGCCTAACTATGGCTACACCTTC,CASSGLGGPNYGYTF
TRBV2,TRBD1,.,12,TRBJ2-3,TGTGCCGGGGGGACAGGGGGACCTATACGGTATTTT,CAGGTGGPIRYF
TRBV2,.,.,10,TRBJ1-4,TGTGCCAGCAGTGAAGAAAAACTGTTTTTT,CASSEEKLFF
TRBV7-9,.,.,12,TRBJ2-5,TGTGCCAGCAGCTTCGTAAAAGAGACCCAGTACTTC,CASSFVKETQYF
TRBV5-6,.,.,16,TRBJ2-5,TGTGCCAGCAGCAAAGACCCCTTTGCCCCTCAAGAGACCCAGTACTTC,CASSKDPFAPQETQYF
TRBV3-1/TRBV3-2,TRBD1,.,19,TRBJ2-7,TGTGCCAGCAGCCAAGTTTGGGACAGGGCCAAGGCTGACGCCTACGAGCAGTACTTC,CASSQVWDRAKADAYEQYF
TRBV5-1,.,.,15,TRBJ2-3,TGCGCCAGCAGCTTGGCCCCAGGGAGCACAGATACGCAGTATTTT,CASSLAPGSTDTQYF
TRBV4-3,TRBD1,.,14,TRBJ1-1,TGCGCCAGCAGCCATACTTCAGGGGGCACTGAAGCTTTCTTT,CASSHTSGGTEAFF
TRBV30,.,.,14,TRBJ2-2,TGTGCCTGGAGTGTAAGCCCGAACACCGGGGAGCTGTTTTTT,CAWSVSPNTGELFF
TRBV27,TRBD1,.,14,TRBJ1-2,TGTGCCAGCAGTACTGGAGGGGGCCCTGTCGGCTACACCTTC,CASSTGGGPVGYTF
TRBV11-2,.,.,17,TRBJ2-3,TGTGCCAGCAGCTTAGCAAGGCAGAGATACAACACAGATACGCAGTATTTT,CASSLARQRYNTDTQYF
TRBV18,.,.,15,TRBJ2-7,TGTGCCAGCTCACCACCCAGGGCGCGGTACTACGAGCAGTACTTC,CASSPPRARYYEQYF
TRBV24-1,TRBD2,once,21,TRBJ2-1,TGTGCCACCAGTGATTTGCGCCGCTCCGGGACTAGCGGGAGGGCCGCCTATGAGCAGTTCTTC,CATSDLRRSGTSGRAAYEQFF
TRBV19,.,.,13,TRBJ2-7,TGTGCCAGTAGTAATTTTGGTTCCTACGAGCAGTACTTC,CASSNFGSYEQYF
TRBV11-3,TRBD2,.,15,TRBJ2-1,TGTGCCAGCAGCTCCAGACTAGCGGGGAACAATGAGCAGTTCTTC,CASSSRLAGNNEQFF
TRBV3-1/TRBV3-2,.,.,16,TRBJ2-2,TGTGCCAGCAGCCAGACTACCCGAGGGGGCACCGGGGAGCTGTTTTTT,CASSQTTRGGTGELFF
TRBV10-3,.,few,13,TRBJ2-5,TGTGCCATCAGTGAGGAAGAGTCGAGTACCCAGTACTTC,CAISEEESSTQYF
TRBV18,.,.,13,TRBJ1-2,TGTGCCAGCTCCGACCAGGGGCGCGGAGGCTACACCTTC,CASSDQGRGGYTF